This is a list of T cell receptor beta chains from one sample in a study of blood T cell repertoires in COVID-19. Sequencing used immunoSEQ multiplex PCR; TCRdb keeps in-frame clones, though not all of them. The sample has approximately 270,000 clones, roughly 85% seen once. The specimen sequenced was PBMCs or T cells enriched from blood (not recorded which). These receptors originate from a woman in her twenties or thirties who had recovered from COVID-19. Both conserved end residues are part of each CDR3. The order of the fields is D gene, V gene, CDR3 length, J gene, clone size, CDR3 DNA, CDR3 protein. A D gene is named only where the DNA matches it firmly. The size of a clone is reported for some rows only, either as once, few or many, or as a class for expanded clones.

D gene: TRBD2; V gene: TRBV4-1; CDR3 length: 16; J gene: TRBJ2-7; clone size: -; CDR3 DNA: TGCGCCAGCAGGGGACTAGCGGGAGTTGGGACTTACGAGCAGTACTTC; CDR3 protein: CASRGLAGVGTYEQYF
D gene: TRBD1; V gene: TRBV25-1; CDR3 length: 15; J gene: TRBJ1-2; clone size: -; CDR3 DNA: TGTGCCAGCAGTCCACCCGGACAGGGGGCTTATGGCTACACCTTC; CDR3 protein: CASSPPGQGAYGYTF
D gene: TRBD1; V gene: TRBV4-1; CDR3 length: 14; J gene: TRBJ2-5; clone size: -; CDR3 DNA: TGCGCCAGCAGCCGGGACAGAAATAAGGAGACCCAGTACTTC; CDR3 protein: CASSRDRNKETQYF
D gene: -; V gene: TRBV29-1; CDR3 length: 11; J gene: TRBJ1-1; clone size: -; CDR3 DNA: TGCAGCTTTTTCAGGGGTCTTGAAGCTTTCTTT; CDR3 protein: CSFFRGLEAFF
D gene: -; V gene: TRBV7-9; CDR3 length: 16; J gene: TRBJ2-2; clone size: -; CDR3 DNA: TGTGCCAGCACCCGGTGGGAAGGGGCGAACACCGGGGAGCTGTTTTTT; CDR3 protein: CASTRWEGANTGELFF
D gene: TRBD2; V gene: TRBV11-2; CDR3 length: 14; J gene: TRBJ2-7; clone size: -; CDR3 DNA: TGTGCCAGCAGCTTGGCGGGAGTCTCCTACGAGCAGTACTTC; CDR3 protein: CASSLAGVSYEQYF
D gene: TRBD2; V gene: TRBV2; CDR3 length: 14; J gene: TRBJ2-2; clone size: -; CDR3 DNA: TGTGCCAGCAGTGACCGGGAGGGCCCCGGGGAGCTGTTTTTT; CDR3 protein: CASSDREGPGELFF
D gene: -; V gene: TRBV7-3; CDR3 length: 14; J gene: TRBJ2-2; clone size: once; CDR3 DNA: TGTGCCAGCAGCTTTCAGGGTCGAACCGGGGAGCTGTTTTTT; CDR3 protein: CASSFQGRTGELFF
D gene: -; V gene: TRBV28; CDR3 length: 14; J gene: TRBJ1-2; clone size: -; CDR3 DNA: TGTGCCAGCAGTTTGGGGGCAGGGAACTATGGCTACACCTTC; CDR3 protein: CASSLGAGNYGYTF
D gene: -; V gene: TRBV27; CDR3 length: 13; J gene: TRBJ1-2; clone size: -; CDR3 DNA: TGTGCCAGCAGTTTAAGTCCTATAGATGGCTACACCTTC; CDR3 protein: CASSLSPIDGYTF
D gene: -; V gene: TRBV6-4; CDR3 length: 17; J gene: TRBJ2-7; clone size: -; CDR3 DNA: TGTGCCAGCAGTGACTCGCGGCTCGAAGCGGTCTCCTACGAGCAGTACTTC; CDR3 protein: CASSDSRLEAVSYEQYF
D gene: -; V gene: TRBV2; CDR3 length: 12; J gene: TRBJ2-2; clone size: -; CDR3 DNA: TGTGCCATGAGACTGGAGACCGGGGAGCTGTTTTTT; CDR3 protein: CAMRLETGELFF
D gene: -; V gene: TRBV28; CDR3 length: 18; J gene: TRBJ1-2; clone size: -; CDR3 DNA: TGTGCCAGCAGCCCATTTCGGGGTAGGGAGGTGAGGCCCTATGGCTACACCTTC; CDR3 protein: CASSPFRGREVRPYGYTF
D gene: TRBD2; V gene: TRBV2; CDR3 length: 17; J gene: TRBJ2-3; clone size: -; CDR3 DNA: TGTGCCAGCACGTTTTTGGGAGCGGGGGGCCACACAGATACGCAGTATTTT; CDR3 protein: CASTFLGAGGHTDTQYF
D gene: -; V gene: TRBV12-5; CDR3 length: 12; J gene: TRBJ2-3; clone size: once; CDR3 DNA: TGTGCTAGTGGTTTGTCAACAGATACGCAGTATTTT; CDR3 protein: CASGLSTDTQYF
D gene: TRBD2; V gene: TRBV11-3; CDR3 length: 21; J gene: TRBJ2-1; clone size: -; CDR3 DNA: TGTGCCAGCAGCTTAGACAAGCCCGGGACTAGCGGGAGGAGCTCCTACAATGAGCAGTTCTTC; CDR3 protein: CASSLDKPGTSGRSSYNEQFF
D gene: -; V gene: TRBV4-2; CDR3 length: 17; J gene: TRBJ2-3; clone size: -; CDR3 DNA: TGTGCCAGCAGCCAAGAGGGGGCTCTGGCGAGCACAGATACGCAGTATTTT; CDR3 protein: CASSQEGALASTDTQYF
D gene: TRBD1; V gene: TRBV28; CDR3 length: 14; J gene: TRBJ2-7; clone size: -; CDR3 DNA: TGTGCCAGCAGTTGGACAGGATTTTCCTACGAGCAGTACTTC; CDR3 protein: CASSWTGFSYEQYF
D gene: TRBD1; V gene: TRBV7-2; CDR3 length: 14; J gene: TRBJ1-2; clone size: -; CDR3 DNA: TGTGCCAGCAGCTCAGGGGGATTCGGGGATGGCTACACCTTC; CDR3 protein: CASSSGGFGDGYTF
D gene: -; V gene: TRBV19; CDR3 length: 16; J gene: TRBJ1-5; clone size: once; CDR3 DNA: TGTGCCAGTAGTATGTTGCCCAGGACACCCAATCAGCCCCAGCATTTT; CDR3 protein: CASSMLPRTPNQPQHF
D gene: TRBD2; V gene: TRBV11-3; CDR3 length: 16; J gene: TRBJ2-3; clone size: -; CDR3 DNA: TGTGCCAGCAGCCCCGGTTCTAGCGGGGGCTCAGATACGCAGTATTTT; CDR3 protein: CASSPGSSGGSDTQYF
D gene: -; V gene: TRBV28; CDR3 length: 17; J gene: TRBJ1-1; clone size: -; CDR3 DNA: TGTGCCAGCAGTTTAGGGCTCCAGGGGCGGAATATCCTTGAAGCTTTCTTT; CDR3 protein: CASSLGLQGRNILEAFF
D gene: TRBD1; V gene: TRBV28; CDR3 length: 13; J gene: TRBJ1-2; clone size: -; CDR3 DNA: TGTGCCAGCAGTCCAGACAGGGACTGGGGCTACACCTTC; CDR3 protein: CASSPDRDWGYTF
D gene: TRBD2; V gene: TRBV27; CDR3 length: 15; J gene: TRBJ2-3; clone size: -; CDR3 DNA: TGTGCCAGCAAGTCTAGCGGGAAATACACAGATACGCAGTATTTT; CDR3 protein: CASKSSGKYTDTQYF
D gene: -; V gene: TRBV6-2/TRBV6-3; CDR3 length: 14; J gene: TRBJ1-2; clone size: -; CDR3 DNA: TGTGCCAGCAGTGCATCCCGGGTCCACTATGGCTACACCTTC; CDR3 protein: CASSASRVHYGYTF
D gene: -; V gene: TRBV29-1; CDR3 length: 14; J gene: TRBJ2-1; clone size: -; CDR3 DNA: TGCAGCGCTGGGGGCGGGAGTAATTGGAATGAGCAGTTCTTC; CDR3 protein: CSAGGGSNWNEQFF
D gene: -; V gene: TRBV19; CDR3 length: 15; J gene: TRBJ1-3; clone size: -; CDR3 DNA: TGTGCCAGTAGTGTTGCCGGGTCCGAAGGAAACACCATATATTTT; CDR3 protein: CASSVAGSEGNTIYF
D gene: -; V gene: TRBV5-6; CDR3 length: 16; J gene: TRBJ1-6; clone size: -; CDR3 DNA: TGTGCCAGCAGCTTGGATGGGGCGGTCTATAATTCACCCCTCCACTTT; CDR3 protein: CASSLDGAVYNSPLHF
D gene: -; V gene: TRBV11-3; CDR3 length: 14; J gene: TRBJ2-7; clone size: -; CDR3 DNA: TGTGCCAGCAGCTTACGGGGGGCGGAGCACGAGCAGTACTTC; CDR3 protein: CASSLRGAEHEQYF
D gene: -; V gene: TRBV5-1; CDR3 length: 15; J gene: TRBJ2-1; clone size: -; CDR3 DNA: TGCGCCAGCAGCTTGTTGGCGGAAACCTACAATGAGCAGTTCTTC; CDR3 protein: CASSLLAETYNEQFF
D gene: TRBD2; V gene: TRBV19; CDR3 length: 15; J gene: TRBJ2-1; clone size: -; CDR3 DNA: TGTGCCAGTATTGACCGGGGGGGCCTGGACAATGAGCAGTTCTTC; CDR3 protein: CASIDRGGLDNEQFF
D gene: -; V gene: TRBV5-1; CDR3 length: 18; J gene: TRBJ2-2; clone size: -; CDR3 DNA: TGCGCCAGCAGCTCCACGACCCCCGCAGGTCCGATCACCGGGGAGCTGTTTTTT; CDR3 protein: CASSSTTPAGPITGELFF
D gene: -; V gene: TRBV5-1; CDR3 length: 13; J gene: TRBJ2-1; clone size: -; CDR3 DNA: TGCGCCAGCAGCCCGACACCTTACAATGAGCAGTTCTTC; CDR3 protein: CASSPTPYNEQFF
D gene: TRBD2; V gene: TRBV15; CDR3 length: 17; J gene: TRBJ2-1; clone size: -; CDR3 DNA: TGTGCCACCAGCAGAAGGAGAAGTAGCGGGAGTGGTAATGAGCAGTTCTTC; CDR3 protein: CATSRRRSSGSGNEQFF
D gene: -; V gene: TRBV5-4; CDR3 length: 14; J gene: TRBJ2-2; clone size: -; CDR3 DNA: TGTGCCAGCAGGAGGGGACAGAACACCGGGGAGCTGTTTTTT; CDR3 protein: CASRRGQNTGELFF
D gene: -; V gene: TRBV12-3/TRBV12-4; CDR3 length: 13; J gene: TRBJ1-6; clone size: few; CDR3 DNA: TGTGCCAGCAGTTTGCAGGGGAACTCACCCCTCCACTTT; CDR3 protein: CASSLQGNSPLHF
D gene: -; V gene: TRBV7-8; CDR3 length: 18; J gene: TRBJ2-6; clone size: few; CDR3 DNA: TGTGCCAGCAGGCCCCGCCACAGGAGTTACTCTGGGGCCAACGTCCTGACTTTC; CDR3 protein: CASRPRHRSYSGANVLTF
D gene: -; V gene: TRBV20-1; CDR3 length: 11; J gene: TRBJ1-4; clone size: -; CDR3 DNA: TGCAGTGCTAGTAGAGGGTTAAAACTGTTTTTT; CDR3 protein: CSASRGLKLFF
D gene: -; V gene: TRBV2; CDR3 length: 15; J gene: TRBJ2-2; clone size: -; CDR3 DNA: TGTGCCAGCATCGCACAATTCAGGGGTACCGGGGAGCTGTTTTTT; CDR3 protein: CASIAQFRGTGELFF
D gene: TRBD1; V gene: TRBV15; CDR3 length: 13; J gene: TRBJ2-3; clone size: once; CDR3 DNA: TGTGCCACCAGCAGACTCAGAGGGGGCTCGCAGTATTTT; CDR3 protein: CATSRLRGGSQYF
D gene: TRBD2; V gene: TRBV28; CDR3 length: 18; J gene: TRBJ2-3; clone size: -; CDR3 DNA: TGTGCCAGCACTCTCTATGAAAAAAGGGCGGGAGGATTAGATACGCAGTATTTT; CDR3 protein: CASTLYEKRAGGLDTQYF